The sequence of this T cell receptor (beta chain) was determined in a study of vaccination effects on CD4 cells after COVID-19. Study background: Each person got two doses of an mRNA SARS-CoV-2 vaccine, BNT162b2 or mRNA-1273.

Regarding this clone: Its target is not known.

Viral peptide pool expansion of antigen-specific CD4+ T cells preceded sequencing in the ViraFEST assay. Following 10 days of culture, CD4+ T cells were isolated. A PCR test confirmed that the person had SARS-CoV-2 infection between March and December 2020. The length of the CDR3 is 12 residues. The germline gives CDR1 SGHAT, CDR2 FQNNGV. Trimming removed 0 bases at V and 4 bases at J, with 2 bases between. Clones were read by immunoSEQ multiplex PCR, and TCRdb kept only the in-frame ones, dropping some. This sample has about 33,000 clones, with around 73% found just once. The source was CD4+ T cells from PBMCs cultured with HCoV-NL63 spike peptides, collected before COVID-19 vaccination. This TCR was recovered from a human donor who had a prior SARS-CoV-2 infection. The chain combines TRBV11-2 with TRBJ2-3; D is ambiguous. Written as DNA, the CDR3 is TGTGCCAGCAGCTTAGATCCAGATACGCAGTATTTT. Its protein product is CASSLDPDTQYF.